The entry below describes one T cell receptor (beta chain). The antigen is not known. V was cut by 3 bases and J by 2 bases, with 19 bases left in between. Germline V gene sequence: CDR1 MGHDK, CDR2 SYGVNS. The CDR3 is 17 amino acids. Sequencing of DNA taken from cultured CD4+ T cells relied on the Oncomine TCR Beta short-read assay. MiXCR, run by TCRdb on the PCR reads, gives a single entry per CDR3 protein. The sample shows around 16,000 distinct CDR3 sequences, approximately 53% of them seen only once. This sample stems from a study of vaccination and CD4 T cells after COVID-19. The wider study: The convalescent group had six males, four females, seven Caucasians, two Asians, one multiracial. Sampling after COVID took place at a median of about 91 days (range 35 to 161) following diagnosis.

Treatment defined: approximately nine-day PBMC culture with coronavirus spike peptide pools or control peptides (ViraFEST assay). After being plated at some 2 million per well, PBMCs were cultured with 10 IU/ml IL-2 and 10 ug/ml peptide pools. Source: cultured CD4+ T cells from blood, taken after SARS-CoV-2 vaccination. The receptor was isolated from a human donor with COVID-19. The chain has TRBV25-1 and TRBJ1-1; perhaps TRBD1 as D (6 bases). The CDR3 bases are TGTGCCAGCAGTGATGCGGGAAGGACAGCTAAAAACACTGAAGCTTTCTTT. Amino acids: CASSDAGRTAKNTEAFF.